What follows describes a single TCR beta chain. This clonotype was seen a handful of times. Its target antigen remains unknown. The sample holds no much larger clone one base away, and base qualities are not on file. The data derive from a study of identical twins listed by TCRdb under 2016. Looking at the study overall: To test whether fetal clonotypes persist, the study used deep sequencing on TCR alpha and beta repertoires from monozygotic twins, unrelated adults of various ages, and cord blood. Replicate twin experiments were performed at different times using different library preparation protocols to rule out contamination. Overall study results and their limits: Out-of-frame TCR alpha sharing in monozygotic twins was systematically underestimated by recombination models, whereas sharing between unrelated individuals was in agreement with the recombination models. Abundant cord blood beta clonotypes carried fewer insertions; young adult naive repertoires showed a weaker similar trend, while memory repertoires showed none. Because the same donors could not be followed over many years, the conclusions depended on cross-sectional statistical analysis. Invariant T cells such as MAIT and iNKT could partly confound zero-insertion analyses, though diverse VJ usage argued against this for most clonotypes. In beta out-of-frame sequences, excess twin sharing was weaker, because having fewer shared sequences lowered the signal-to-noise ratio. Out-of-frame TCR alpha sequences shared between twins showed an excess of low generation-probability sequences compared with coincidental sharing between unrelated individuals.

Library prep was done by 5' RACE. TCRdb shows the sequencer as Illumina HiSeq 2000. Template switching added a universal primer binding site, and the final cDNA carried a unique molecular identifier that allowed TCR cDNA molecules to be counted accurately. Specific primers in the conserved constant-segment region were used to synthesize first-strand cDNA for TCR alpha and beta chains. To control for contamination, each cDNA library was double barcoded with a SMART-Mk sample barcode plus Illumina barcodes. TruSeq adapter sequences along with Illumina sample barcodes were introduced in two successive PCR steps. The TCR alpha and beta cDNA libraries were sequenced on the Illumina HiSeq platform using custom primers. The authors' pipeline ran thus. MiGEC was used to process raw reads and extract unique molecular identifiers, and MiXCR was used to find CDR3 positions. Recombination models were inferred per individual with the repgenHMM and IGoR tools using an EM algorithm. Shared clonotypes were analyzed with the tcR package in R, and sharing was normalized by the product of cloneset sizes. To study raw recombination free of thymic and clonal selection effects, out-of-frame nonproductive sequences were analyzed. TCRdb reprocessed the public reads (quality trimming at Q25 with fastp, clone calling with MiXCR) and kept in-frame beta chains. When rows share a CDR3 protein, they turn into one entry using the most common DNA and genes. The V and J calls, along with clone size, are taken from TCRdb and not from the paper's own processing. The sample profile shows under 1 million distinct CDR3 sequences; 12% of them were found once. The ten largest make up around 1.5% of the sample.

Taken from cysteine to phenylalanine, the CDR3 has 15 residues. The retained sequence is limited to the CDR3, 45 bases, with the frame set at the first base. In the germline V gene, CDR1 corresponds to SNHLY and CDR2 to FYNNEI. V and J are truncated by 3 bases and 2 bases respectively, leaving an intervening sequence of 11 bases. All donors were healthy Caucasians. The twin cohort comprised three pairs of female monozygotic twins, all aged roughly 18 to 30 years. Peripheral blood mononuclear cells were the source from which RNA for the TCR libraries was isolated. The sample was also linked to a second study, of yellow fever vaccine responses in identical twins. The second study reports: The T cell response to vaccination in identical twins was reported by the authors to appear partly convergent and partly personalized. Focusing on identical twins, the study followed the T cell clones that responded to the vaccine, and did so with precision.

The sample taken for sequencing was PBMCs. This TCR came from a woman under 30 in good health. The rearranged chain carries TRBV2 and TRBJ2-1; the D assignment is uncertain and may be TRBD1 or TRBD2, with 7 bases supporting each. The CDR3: CASSEGGGAYNEQFF. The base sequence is TGTGCCAGCAGTGAGGGAGGGGGCGCCTACAATGAGCAGTTCTTC.